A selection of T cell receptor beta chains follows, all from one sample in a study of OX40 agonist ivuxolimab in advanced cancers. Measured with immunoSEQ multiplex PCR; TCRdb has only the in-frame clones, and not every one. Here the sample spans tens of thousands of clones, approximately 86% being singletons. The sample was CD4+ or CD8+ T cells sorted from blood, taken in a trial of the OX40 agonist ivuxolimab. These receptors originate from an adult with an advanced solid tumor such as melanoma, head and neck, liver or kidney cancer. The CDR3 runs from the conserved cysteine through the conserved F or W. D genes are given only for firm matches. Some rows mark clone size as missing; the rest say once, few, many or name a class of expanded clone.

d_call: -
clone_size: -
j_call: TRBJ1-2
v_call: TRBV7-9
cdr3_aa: CASSLVGSNYGYTF
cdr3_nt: TGTGCCAGCAGCTTAGTAGGGTCAAACTATGGCTACACCTTC

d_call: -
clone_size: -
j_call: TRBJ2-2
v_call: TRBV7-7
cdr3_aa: CASSLDWNTGELFF
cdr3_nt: TGTGCTAGCAGCCTCGACTGGAACACCGGGGAGCTGTTTTTT

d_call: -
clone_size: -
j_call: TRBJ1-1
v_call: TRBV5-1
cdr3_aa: CASSLQGGNTEAFF
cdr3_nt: TGCGCCAGCAGCCTACAAGGGGGGAACACTGAAGCTTTCTTT

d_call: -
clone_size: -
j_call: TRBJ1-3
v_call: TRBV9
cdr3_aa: CASSVDRSGNTIYF
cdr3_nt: TGTGCCAGCAGCGTAGACCGGTCTGGAAACACCATATATTTT

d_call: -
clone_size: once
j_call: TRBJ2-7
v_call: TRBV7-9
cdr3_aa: CASSFEYEQYF
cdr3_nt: TGTGCCAGCAGCTTTGAATACGAGCAGTACTTC

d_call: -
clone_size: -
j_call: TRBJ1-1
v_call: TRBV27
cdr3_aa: CASSVTENTEAFF
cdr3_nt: TGTGCCAGCAGTGTGACTGAGAACACTGAAGCTTTCTTT

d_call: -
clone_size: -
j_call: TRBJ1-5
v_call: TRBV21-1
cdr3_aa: CASSKGQLNQPQHF
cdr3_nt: TGTGCCAGCAGCAAAGGACAGCTCAATCAGCCCCAGCATTTT

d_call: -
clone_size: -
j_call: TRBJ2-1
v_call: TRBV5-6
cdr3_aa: CASRIVFSYNEQFF
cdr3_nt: TGTGCCAGCAGAATAGTCTTCTCCTACAATGAGCAGTTCTTC

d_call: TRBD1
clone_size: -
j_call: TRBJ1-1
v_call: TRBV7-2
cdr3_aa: CASSSLQGLGTEAFF
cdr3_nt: TGTGCCAGCAGCTCGTTACAGGGGCTAGGCACTGAAGCTTTCTTT

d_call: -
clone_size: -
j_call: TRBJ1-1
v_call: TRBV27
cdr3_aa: CASRLQQNTEAFF
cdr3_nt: TGTGCCAGCAGGCTACAGCAGAACACTGAAGCTTTCTTT

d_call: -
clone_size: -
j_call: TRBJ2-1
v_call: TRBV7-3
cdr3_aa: CASSLSLGSNEQFF
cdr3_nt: TGTGCCAGCAGCTTAAGTTTGGGGAGCAATGAGCAGTTCTTC

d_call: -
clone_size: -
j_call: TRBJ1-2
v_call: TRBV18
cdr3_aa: CASSPLQDNYGYTF
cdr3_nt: TGTGCCAGCTCACCACTACAGGACAACTATGGCTACACCTTC